This T cell receptor (beta chain) is drawn from a study of molecular identifiers for immune sequencing clone quantification. Study at large: Four of five RNA aliquots from approximately 20,000 or 100,000 naive CD8 T cells were sequenced.

Sequencing libraries of naive CD8 cells derived from around 20,000 to 1,000,000 sorted cells with 10%, 30% or 50% RNA. As CD8+CD4-CCR7+CD45RA+ cells, naive CD8 T cells were sorted. CDR3 length: 13 amino acids. Trimming left V 3 bases short and J 3 bases short, with 8 bases between. Bulk TCR library preparation followed previously described methods with listed TCR primers. TCRdb reprocessed the PCR reads via MiXCR and lists one record per CDR3 protein. The data hold 250,000 to 350,000 distinct CDR3 sequences, with about 20% observed a single time. The specimen sequenced was naive CD8+ T cells from blood, with Jurkat cell RNA spiked in. Subset in this sample: FACS-sorted CD8+CD4-CCR7+CD45RA+ naive T cells. This chain joins TRBV12-3 or TRBV12-4 and TRBJ1-1; perhaps TRBD1 as D (6 bases). The origin of this receptor is a human donor in good health. Some libraries in this study had Jurkat cell RNA spiked in. The chain's CDR3 is CASSFRGHTEAFF. The CDR3 DNA is TGTGCCAGCAGTTTTCGGGGGCACACTGAAGCTTTCTTT.